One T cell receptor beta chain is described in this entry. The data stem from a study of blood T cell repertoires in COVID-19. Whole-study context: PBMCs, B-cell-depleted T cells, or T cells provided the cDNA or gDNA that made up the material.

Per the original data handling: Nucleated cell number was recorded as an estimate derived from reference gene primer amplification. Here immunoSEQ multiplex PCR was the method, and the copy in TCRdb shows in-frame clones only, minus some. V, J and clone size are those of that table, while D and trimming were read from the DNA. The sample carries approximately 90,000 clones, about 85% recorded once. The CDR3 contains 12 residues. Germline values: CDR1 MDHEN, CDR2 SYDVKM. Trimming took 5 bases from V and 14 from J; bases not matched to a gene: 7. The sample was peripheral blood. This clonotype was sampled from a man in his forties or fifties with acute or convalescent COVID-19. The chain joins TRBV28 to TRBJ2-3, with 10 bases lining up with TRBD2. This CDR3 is CASSTGTSVTYF. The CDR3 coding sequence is TGTGCCAGCAGTACCGGGACTAGCGTCACGTATTTT.